This TCR beta chain was captured in a study of T cell changes during pregnancy in multiple sclerosis. Trimming took 7 bases from V and 7 from J; bases not matched to a gene: 7. The CDR3 covers 13 residues. CDR1 and CDR2 from the germline V gene are SGHTA and FQGTGA. Here immunoSEQ multiplex PCR was the method, and the copy in TCRdb shows in-frame clones only, minus some. The data contain some 85,000 clones, about 94% of them singletons. The starting material was peripheral blood, obtained in the second trimester of pregnancy. The V call is TRBV7-3, the J call TRBJ2-1; 7 positions match TRBD1. This TCR was sampled from a female donor in good health, enrolled as a control in a pregnancy study. Here the CDR3 DNA reads TGTGCCAGCAACACGGGGACAGTTAATGAGCAGTTCTTC. Amino acid sequence: CASNTGTVNEQFF. The whole variable domain, remainder taken from reference TRBV7-3 and TRBJ2-1, is GAGVSQTPSNKVTEKGKYVELRCDPISGHTALYWYRQSLGQGPEFLIYFQGTGAADDSGLPNDRFFAVRPEGSVSTLKIQRTERGDSAVYLCASNTGTVNEQFFGPGTRLTVL.